This T cell receptor (beta chain) was observed in a study of blood T cell repertoires in COVID-19. Allocation to cohorts depended on clinical history reported by the participants. Germline lookup yields CDR1 LNHDA and CDR2 SQIVND (reference sequence). This CDR3 contains 13 residues. Trimming cost V 9 bases and J 7 bases, with 16 bases left between them. Data came from immunoSEQ multiplex PCR; TCRdb stores just in-frame clones and leaves some out. The sample has 200,000 to 300,000 clones, roughly 89% seen once. The rearrangement links TRBV19 to TRBJ1-5; possibly TRBD1 for D (5 bases). The sequenced sample consisted of PBMCs or T cells enriched from blood (not recorded which). The receptor comes from a woman aged 30 to 39 who had recovered from COVID-19. CDR3 sequence: CASVGQGIQPQHF. CDR3 bases: TGTGCCAGCGTCGGGCAGGGCATACAGCCCCAGCATTTT.